This is a list of T cell receptor beta chains from one sample in a study of T cells in Graves' hyperthyroidism and ophthalmopathy. MiXCR, applied by TCRdb to the multiplex PCR reads, yields one record per CDR3 protein. The sample includes about 210,000 distinct CDR3 sequences, 17% of them seen just once. Source material: blood. The receptors derive from a man aged 50 or older with Graves' hyperthyroidism. CDR3s include the opening cysteine and the closing phenylalanine or tryptophan.

v_call cdr3_aa
TRBV12-5 CASGPGQGASYEQYF
TRBV28 CASAGTGTYEQYF
TRBV7-9 CASSTISSGGYNEQFF
TRBV4-2 CASSQDWGTRDSPLHF
TRBV5-1 CASSLRGQPNEQFF
TRBV7-9 CASSFEMVPGSADTQYF
TRBV11-2 CASSLEGRGGRYYEQYF
TRBV5-6 CASKRTGTVYEQYF
TRBV28 CASSPPEEGQIMGDTQYF
TRBV4-1 CASSQDPSYQPQHF
TRBV28 CASSAPGTDYGYTF
TRBV9 CASSVGASGAEETQYF
TRBV18 CASSPRVNPYEQYF
TRBV5-1 CASSLRVNTEAFF
TRBV27 CASRTGFYEQYF
TRBV11-2 CASRRAQGARGNTIYF